This T cell receptor (beta chain) was observed in a study of OX40 agonist ivuxolimab in advanced cancers. The wider study: Cohort: about 80% men, mean age around 55, aged roughly 23 to 90. The study's findings and limits: Individuals who were partial responders at 0.1-3.0 mg/kg had clonal expansion that ranked among the lowest. Dose levels from 0.1 to 3.0 mg/kg saw CD4+ and CD8+ blood T cells expand clonally by week 6.

Prior autoimmune disease or systemic immunosuppression barred patients. As to this clone: Its target is not known.

Method: immunoSEQ multiplex PCR; TCRdb's copy keeps in-frame clones and lacks some. The sample lists roughly 87,000 clones, less than 95% occurring once. This CDR3 region has 12 residues. With 8 bases removed from V and 2 bases from J, the gap between germline ends came to 7 bases. The V gene's germline CDR1 is MGHRA and CDR2 YSYEKL. The rearrangement joins TRBV4-1 to TRBJ1-3, with D perhaps matching TRBD1 (6 bases). The sequencing here drew on CD4+ or CD8+ T cells sorted from blood, taken in a trial of the OX40 agonist ivuxolimab. The clonotype was recovered from an adult with an advanced solid tumor such as melanoma, head and neck, liver or kidney cancer. The CDR3 coding sequence is TGCGCCAGCCGGGGGCCTGGAAACACCATATATTTT. Amino acids: CASRGPGNTIYF.